This TCR beta chain appears in the sequencing data of a study of long-term antiretroviral therapy in people with HIV. The overall study: The earliest specimens came about a decade ahead of the 2015 immediate-ART recommendation.

Runs used v3.0 of the immunoSEQ assay and were done at survey level. 40,000-50,000 T-cell genomes per sample were the sequencing target. Some clones are missing from TCRdb's copy, which holds only in-frame ones; the method was immunoSEQ multiplex PCR. The sample consists of more than 20,000 clones, 95% of them appearing once. Trimming removed 2 bases from V and 9 bases from J, with 8 bases in between. Germline CDR1 is DFQATT and CDR2 is SNEGSKA (reference sequence). The CDR3 is made up of 11 amino acids. Samples held 1-10 million cryopreserved PBMC, and DNA extraction followed. In regard to this clone: Its antigen is unidentified.

Regarding the study as a whole: Blood, drawn from the mid-2000s to the late 2010s, may reflect older ART regimens.

This TCR derives from a woman between 50 and 59 years old with HIV. The genes are TRBV20-1 and TRBJ2-1; D unresolved. The sample in question was unsorted PBMCs, obtained almost 5 years after starting antiretroviral therapy. CDR3 DNA sequence: TGCAGTGCTAGAAACTATGGTGAGCAGTTCTTC. As protein: CSARNYGEQFF.